The entry below describes one T cell receptor beta chain. This sample is drawn from a study of T cell responses to AZD1222 COVID-19 vaccine. Here immunoSEQ multiplex PCR was the method, and the copy in TCRdb shows in-frame clones only, minus some. The sample yields 95,000 to 150,000 clones, around 88% seen once. With 4 bases removed from V and 0 bases from J, the gap between germline ends came to 12 bases. The V gene's germline CDR1 is SGDLS and CDR2 YYNGEE. The CDR3 loop spans 15 amino acids. The chain recombines TRBV9 with TRBJ2-3; D unresolved. The material was peripheral blood, obtained on day 0 of AZD1222 vaccination. The TCR sequence derives from an adult in good health. In DNA, the CDR3 is TGTGCCAGCAGCCCCATGGGGATCAGCACAGATACGCAGTATTTT. It translates to CASSPMGISTDTQYF.